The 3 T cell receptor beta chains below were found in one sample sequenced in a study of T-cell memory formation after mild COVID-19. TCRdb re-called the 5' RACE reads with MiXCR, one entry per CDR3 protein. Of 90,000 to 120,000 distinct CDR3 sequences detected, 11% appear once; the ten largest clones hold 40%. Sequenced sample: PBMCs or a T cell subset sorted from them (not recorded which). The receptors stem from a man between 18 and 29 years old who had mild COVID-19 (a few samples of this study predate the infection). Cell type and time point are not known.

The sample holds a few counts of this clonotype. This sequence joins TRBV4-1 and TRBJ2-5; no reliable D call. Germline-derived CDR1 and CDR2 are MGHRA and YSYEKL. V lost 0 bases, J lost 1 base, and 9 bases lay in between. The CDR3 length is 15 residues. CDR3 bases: TGCGCCAGCAGCCAAGATCTGGCCCTCCAAGAGACCCAGTACTTC. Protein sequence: CASSQDLALQETQYF.

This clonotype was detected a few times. The DNA for the CDR3 is TGCGCCAGCAGCCAATGGTTAGGGTACGAGCAGTACGTC. Translation: CASSQWLGYEQYV. The chain has TRBV4-3 and TRBJ2-7; D is uncertain. V lost 2 bases and J lost 4, with 9 bases in between. The CDR3 is 13 amino acids. Germline lookup yields CDR1 LGHNA and CDR2 YSLEER.

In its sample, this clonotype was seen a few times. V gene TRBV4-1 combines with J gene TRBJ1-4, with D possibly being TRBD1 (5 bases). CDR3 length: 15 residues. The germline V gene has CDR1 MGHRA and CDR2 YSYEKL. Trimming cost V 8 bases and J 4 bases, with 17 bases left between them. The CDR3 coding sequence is TGCGCCAGCCATTCACACGGACACCTTAATGAAAAACTGTTTTTT. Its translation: CASHSHGHLNEKLFF.